Listed below are T cell receptor beta chains from one sample, sequenced in a study of cytomegalovirus exposure and HLA in healthy donors. Libraries were prepared by immunoSEQ multiplex PCR; TCRdb keeps only in-frame clonotypes and omits some of them. The sample yields fewer than 130,000 clones, 76% seen once. The specimen sequenced was PBMCs. The source of these receptors is a man aged 25 to 40 in good health and CMV-seropositive. CDR3s include the opening cysteine and the closing phenylalanine or tryptophan. A D gene is named only where the DNA matches it firmly. Only some rows state a clone size, as once, few, many or a class for expanded clones.

size	D	V	J	CDR3	DNA
few	.	TRBV19	TRBJ1-4	CASSSQGLRGEKLFF	TGTGCCAGTAGTTCCCAGGGGCTGAGGGGTGAAAAACTGTTTTTT
.	.	TRBV9	TRBJ1-2	CASSAGDRNYGYTF	TGTGCCAGCAGCGCGGGGGACCGAAACTATGGCTACACCTTC
.	.	TRBV9	TRBJ2-5	CASSPGVLLFQETQYF	TGTGCCAGCAGCCCCGGGGTCCTATTATTCCAAGAGACCCAGTACTTC
.	.	TRBV7-3	TRBJ1-6	CASSLDGLYNSPLHF	TGTGCCAGCAGCTTGGACGGACTCTATAATTCACCCCTCCACTTT
.	.	TRBV19	TRBJ2-3	CASSGGGYSTDTQYF	TGTGCCAGTAGTGGGGGGGGCTATAGCACAGATACGCAGTATTTT
few	.	TRBV5-1	TRBJ2-3	CASSGADTQYF	TGCGCCAGCAGCGGGGCCGACACGCAGTATTTT
.	TRBD1	TRBV13	TRBJ2-6	CASSQRQGGPGANVLTF	TGTGCCAGCAGCCAAAGACAGGGCGGGCCTGGGGCCAACGTCCTGACTTTC
.	.	TRBV6-5	TRBJ1-2	CASSYSIAGAGGYTF	TGTGCCAGCAGTTACTCGATCGCGGGGGCGGGCGGCTACACCTTC
once	.	TRBV5-1	TRBJ2-5	CASSLAGGQETQYF	TGCGCCAGCAGCTTGGCCGGGGGCCAAGAGACCCAGTACTTC
few	TRBD2	TRBV6-1	TRBJ2-1	CASSEFGGGAYNEQFF	TGTGCCAGCAGTGAATTTGGCGGGGGGGCCTACAATGAGCAGTTCTTC
.	.	TRBV29-1	TRBJ1-2	CSVENHNRVYGYTF	TGCAGCGTTGAAAATCACAACAGGGTTTACGGCTACACCTTC
.	TRBD2	TRBV11-1	TRBJ2-1	CASSDGTSGVYNEQFF	TGTGCCAGCAGCGACGGTACTAGCGGGGTCTACAATGAGCAGTTCTTC
once	TRBD1	TRBV19	TRBJ2-7	CASSIGTETYEQYF	TGTGCCAGTAGTATCGGGACAGAGACCTACGAGCAGTACTTC
.	.	TRBV10-2	TRBJ2-2	CASSEFGGGATGELFF	TGCGCCAGCAGTGAATTTGGGGGGGGCGCCACCGGGGAGCTGTTTTTT
.	.	TRBV29-1	TRBJ1-2	CSALDGSPNYGYTF	TGCAGCGCTCTAGACGGGAGTCCCAACTATGGCTACACCTTC
.	TRBD1	TRBV7-2	TRBJ2-5	CASSLGQGFGEQYF	TGTGCCAGCAGCCTCGGACAGGGGTTCGGGGAGCAGTACTTC
.	.	TRBV5-8	TRBJ1-1	CASSLAGKSTEAFF	TGTGCCAGCAGCTTGGCAGGGAAGAGCACTGAAGCTTTCTTT
.	.	TRBV21-1	TRBJ1-6	CASSPKSGQGPSSYNSPLHF	TGTGCCAGCAGCCCAAAGTCGGGACAGGGGCCTAGCTCCTATAATTCACCCCTCCACTTT
.	.	TRBV27	TRBJ1-1	CASSAREGTEAFF	TGTGCCAGCAGCGCCAGGGAGGGCACTGAAGCTTTCTTT
.	TRBD1	TRBV4-3	TRBJ1-4	CASSHIDRAGEKLFF	TGCGCCAGCAGCCATATAGACAGGGCGGGGGAAAAACTGTTTTTT
.	TRBD1	TRBV2	TRBJ2-1	CASNYRGEQFF	TGTGCCAGCAACTACAGGGGTGAGCAGTTCTTC
.	.	TRBV28	TRBJ2-7	CASSLGQGGEQYF	TGTGCCAGCAGTTTAGGGCAGGGAGGCGAGCAGTACTTC
.	.	TRBV7-2	TRBJ2-3	CASSFMDTQYF	TGTGCCAGCAGCTTTATGGATACGCAGTATTTT
.	TRBD2	TRBV7-3	TRBJ2-1	CASSAAGRGAGGEQFF	TGTGCCAGCAGCGCGGCTGGGCGGGGGGCTGGGGGTGAGCAGTTCTTC
.	TRBD1	TRBV9	TRBJ1-2	CASSTGQGSSGYTF	TGTGCCAGCAGCACGGGACAGGGGTCTTCTGGCTACACCTTC
.	TRBD1	TRBV7-2	TRBJ1-6	CASTRQGVTYNSPLHF	TGTGCCAGCACCAGACAGGGAGTCACCTATAATTCACCCCTCCACTTT
few	TRBD2	TRBV28	TRBJ2-7	CASHSSGSSYEQYF	TGTGCCAGCCACTCTAGCGGGAGCTCCTACGAGCAGTACTTC
.	.	TRBV4-3	TRBJ2-1	CASSQEGIGGEQFF	TGCGCCAGCAGCCAAGAAGGTATAGGGGGAGAGCAGTTCTTC
.	TRBD2	TRBV27	TRBJ2-3	CASSSSGGGTDTQYF	TGTGCCAGCAGCTCTAGCGGGGGGGGCACAGATACGCAGTATTTT
.	TRBD1	TRBV30	TRBJ2-7	CAWSVTFGQVRTYEQYF	TGTGCCTGGAGTGTTACTTTTGGACAGGTTAGGACCTACGAGCAGTACTTC
.	TRBD1	TRBV9	TRBJ1-2	CASSWGDRGRNNYGYTF	TGTGCCAGCAGCTGGGGAGACAGGGGGAGAAACAACTATGGCTACACCTTC
.	TRBD2	TRBV6-6	TRBJ2-5	CASSPTAGGRETQYF	TGTGCCAGCAGTCCCACAGCGGGGGGGCGGGAAACCCAGTACTTC
.	.	TRBV4-1	TRBJ2-7	CASSRVRDTATYEQYF	TGCGCCAGCAGCCGAGTCCGGGACACTGCTACCTACGAGCAGTACTTC